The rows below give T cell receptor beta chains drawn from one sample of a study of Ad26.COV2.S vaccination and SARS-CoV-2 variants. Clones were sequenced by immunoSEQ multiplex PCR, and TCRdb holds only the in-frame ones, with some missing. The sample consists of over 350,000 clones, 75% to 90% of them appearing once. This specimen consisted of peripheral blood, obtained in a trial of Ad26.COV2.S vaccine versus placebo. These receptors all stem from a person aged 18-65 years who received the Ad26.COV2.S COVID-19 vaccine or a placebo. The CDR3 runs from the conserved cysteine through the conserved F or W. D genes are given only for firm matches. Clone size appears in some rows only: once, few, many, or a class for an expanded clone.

cdr3_nt: TGTGCCAGTAGACCTGGACTAGCGGGGGCCGGGGAGCTGTTTTTT
cdr3_aa: CASRPGLAGAGELFF
d_call: TRBD2
v_call: TRBV19
clone_size: once
j_call: TRBJ2-2

cdr3_nt: TGTGCCAGCACCCAATACGGGGCGGGGGCCTCCTACAATGAGCAGTTCTTC
cdr3_aa: CASTQYGAGASYNEQFF
d_call: -
v_call: TRBV11-2
clone_size: -
j_call: TRBJ2-1

cdr3_nt: TGTGCCAGCAGTTTAGCGGGGGCACCGTCCTACGAGCAGTACTTC
cdr3_aa: CASSLAGAPSYEQYF
d_call: TRBD2
v_call: TRBV6-2/TRBV6-3
clone_size: -
j_call: TRBJ2-7

cdr3_nt: TGTGCCAGCAGCCCTACTCACCCGGGACATTCCTGGGCGCCCTACGAGCAGTACTTC
cdr3_aa: CASSPTHPGHSWAPYEQYF
d_call: -
v_call: TRBV7-9
clone_size: -
j_call: TRBJ2-7

cdr3_nt: TGTGCCAGCAGTCGCCAAACGGGGCCGCGCAATCAGCCCCAGCATTTT
cdr3_aa: CASSRQTGPRNQPQHF
d_call: -
v_call: TRBV6-6
clone_size: -
j_call: TRBJ1-5

cdr3_nt: TGTGCCAGCAGCTTCGGCAGGTGGACGGAGACCCAGTACTTC
cdr3_aa: CASSFGRWTETQYF
d_call: -
v_call: TRBV7-2
clone_size: -
j_call: TRBJ2-5

cdr3_nt: TGTGCCAGCAGCCCGGGACCGACAAACTCCTATAATTCACCCCTCCACTTT
cdr3_aa: CASSPGPTNSYNSPLHF
d_call: -
v_call: TRBV7-2
clone_size: -
j_call: TRBJ1-6

cdr3_nt: TGCGCCAGCAGCCAGACCGGGACAGAAGGCACAGATACGCAGTATTTT
cdr3_aa: CASSQTGTEGTDTQYF
d_call: TRBD1
v_call: TRBV5-1
clone_size: -
j_call: TRBJ2-3

cdr3_nt: TGTGCCAGCAGCGGTACTAAAGAGACCCAGTACTTC
cdr3_aa: CASSGTKETQYF
d_call: -
v_call: TRBV7-9
clone_size: -
j_call: TRBJ2-5

cdr3_nt: TGCGCCAGCAGCCAAGTCGGGGGGTCGTCCTACGAGCAGTACTTC
cdr3_aa: CASSQVGGSSYEQYF
d_call: TRBD2
v_call: TRBV4-1
clone_size: -
j_call: TRBJ2-7

cdr3_nt: TGTGCCAGCAGTCCCTTCCAAGAGACCCAGTACTTC
cdr3_aa: CASSPFQETQYF
d_call: -
v_call: TRBV2
clone_size: few
j_call: TRBJ2-5

cdr3_nt: TGTGCCAGCAGTCGACAGGTCTTGTCTAACTATGGCTACACCTTC
cdr3_aa: CASSRQVLSNYGYTF
d_call: -
v_call: TRBV6-5
clone_size: -
j_call: TRBJ1-2

cdr3_nt: TGTGCCAGCAGCCAAGATTGGGGGGTGACTGAAGCTTTCTTT
cdr3_aa: CASSQDWGVTEAFF
d_call: -
v_call: TRBV3-1/TRBV3-2
clone_size: once
j_call: TRBJ1-1

cdr3_nt: TGTGCCACCAGTGATGTGACAGAATACACAGATACGCAGTATTTT
cdr3_aa: CATSDVTEYTDTQYF
d_call: -
v_call: TRBV24-1
clone_size: -
j_call: TRBJ2-3

cdr3_nt: TGTGCCAGCAGGCTAGCGGGTCCCAATGAGCAGTTCTTC
cdr3_aa: CASRLAGPNEQFF
d_call: TRBD2
v_call: TRBV6-5
clone_size: -
j_call: TRBJ2-1

cdr3_nt: TGCAGTGCTAGTGAGGTCCGATCCTACGAGCAGTACTTC
cdr3_aa: CSASEVRSYEQYF
d_call: -
v_call: TRBV20-1
clone_size: -
j_call: TRBJ2-7

cdr3_nt: TGTGCCAGCAGCTTAGCGGAATCTGCGGGGGGCCACCGTGGCGAGCAGTACTTC
cdr3_aa: CASSLAESAGGHRGEQYF
d_call: TRBD2
v_call: TRBV7-2
clone_size: -
j_call: TRBJ2-7

cdr3_nt: TGCGCCAGCAGTAAGACAGGAAATAGCAATCAGCCCCAGCATTTT
cdr3_aa: CASSKTGNSNQPQHF
d_call: -
v_call: TRBV10-1
clone_size: -
j_call: TRBJ1-5

cdr3_nt: TGTGCCACCAGCCCCACAAGGGTTTTCAATCAGCCCCAGCATTTT
cdr3_aa: CATSPTRVFNQPQHF
d_call: -
v_call: TRBV15
clone_size: once
j_call: TRBJ1-5

cdr3_nt: TGTGCCAGCAGCAGGTCGTTGCAAGAGACCCAGTACTTC
cdr3_aa: CASSRSLQETQYF
d_call: -
v_call: TRBV3-1/TRBV3-2
clone_size: -
j_call: TRBJ2-5

cdr3_nt: TGTGCCAGTAGTACGGGACAGAGGACAGATACGCAGTATTTT
cdr3_aa: CASSTGQRTDTQYF
d_call: TRBD1
v_call: TRBV19
clone_size: -
j_call: TRBJ2-3

cdr3_nt: TGTGCCAGCAGCGGTGGACTAGCGGGGCCCGGGGAGCTGTTTTTT
cdr3_aa: CASSGGLAGPGELFF
d_call: TRBD2
v_call: TRBV2
clone_size: -
j_call: TRBJ2-2

cdr3_nt: TGTGCCAGCAGCTTAGCGGGAGGGGGACAGGGACAGCCCCAGCATTTT
cdr3_aa: CASSLAGGGQGQPQHF
d_call: TRBD1
v_call: TRBV7-2
clone_size: -
j_call: TRBJ1-5

cdr3_nt: TGTGCCAGCAGTGAAGCAGGGTTGACAAACCGCTACGAGCAGTACTTC
cdr3_aa: CASSEAGLTNRYEQYF
d_call: -
v_call: TRBV2
clone_size: -
j_call: TRBJ2-7

cdr3_nt: TGTGCGTGGGACTATGAGCAGTTCTTC
cdr3_aa: CAWDYEQFF
d_call: -
v_call: TRBV9
clone_size: -
j_call: TRBJ2-1

cdr3_nt: TGTGCCAGCAGTGACTCTTTCAGGGACACTGAAGCTTTCTTT
cdr3_aa: CASSDSFRDTEAFF
d_call: -
v_call: TRBV6-4
clone_size: -
j_call: TRBJ1-1

cdr3_nt: TGTGCCACCGGCGACTCCAGGGTAGGCACTGAAGCTTTCTTT
cdr3_aa: CATGDSRVGTEAFF
d_call: -
v_call: TRBV15
clone_size: once
j_call: TRBJ1-1

cdr3_nt: TGTGCCAGTAGTATAGGACTAGTCGATGAGCAGTTCTTC
cdr3_aa: CASSIGLVDEQFF
d_call: -
v_call: TRBV19
clone_size: -
j_call: TRBJ2-1

cdr3_nt: TGTGCCAGCAGCTTGGAAGGGTCTGACGAGCAGTACTTC
cdr3_aa: CASSLEGSDEQYF
d_call: -
v_call: TRBV5-8
clone_size: -
j_call: TRBJ2-7

cdr3_nt: TGTGCCAGCAGCACACCCCGGGGCTATGGTGAGCAGTTCTTC
cdr3_aa: CASSTPRGYGEQFF
d_call: -
v_call: TRBV11-2
clone_size: -
j_call: TRBJ2-1

cdr3_nt: TGTGCCAGCAGCCAAGGGACAGGGAGTGGCAATCAGCCCCAGCATTTT
cdr3_aa: CASSQGTGSGNQPQHF
d_call: TRBD1
v_call: TRBV3-1/TRBV3-2
clone_size: -
j_call: TRBJ1-5

cdr3_nt: TGTGCCAGCAGCTGGACAGGACAGGGTGGCTACACCTTC
cdr3_aa: CASSWTGQGGYTF
d_call: TRBD1
v_call: TRBV7-2
clone_size: -
j_call: TRBJ1-2

cdr3_nt: TGTGCCACCAGCAAGGTGGAGGAGACCCAGTACTTC
cdr3_aa: CATSKVEETQYF
d_call: -
v_call: TRBV15
clone_size: -
j_call: TRBJ2-5

cdr3_nt: TGTGCCAGCAGTGGGGACAGGAGGGCTTTCTTT
cdr3_aa: CASSGDRRAFF
d_call: TRBD1
v_call: TRBV2
clone_size: -
j_call: TRBJ1-1

cdr3_nt: TGTGCCAGCAGCTTAAGGGACAGGGAATATTTT
cdr3_aa: CASSLRDREYF
d_call: TRBD1
v_call: TRBV13
clone_size: -
j_call: TRBJ1-3

cdr3_nt: TGCGCCAGCAAGGGGACAGAGACCACAGATACGCAGTATTTT
cdr3_aa: CASKGTETTDTQYF
d_call: TRBD1
v_call: TRBV5-1
clone_size: -
j_call: TRBJ2-3

cdr3_nt: TGTGCCAGCAGCTTGCCTGGGACCTACAATGAGCAGTTCTTC
cdr3_aa: CASSLPGTYNEQFF
d_call: -
v_call: TRBV7-2
clone_size: -
j_call: TRBJ2-1